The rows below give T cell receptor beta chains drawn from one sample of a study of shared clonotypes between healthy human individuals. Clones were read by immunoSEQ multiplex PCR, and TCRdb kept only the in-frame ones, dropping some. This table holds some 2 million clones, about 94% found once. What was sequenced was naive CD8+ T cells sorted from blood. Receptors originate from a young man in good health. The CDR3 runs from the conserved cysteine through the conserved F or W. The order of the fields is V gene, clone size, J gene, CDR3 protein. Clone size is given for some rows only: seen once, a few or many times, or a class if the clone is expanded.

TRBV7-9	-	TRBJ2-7	CASSLLTSYEQYF
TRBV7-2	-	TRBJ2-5	CASSLAGGLETQYF
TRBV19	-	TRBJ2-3	CASSIGLAGSTDTQYF
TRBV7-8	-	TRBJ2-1	CASSQGLAGAGAYNEQFF
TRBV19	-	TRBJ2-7	CASSVLAGETYEQYF
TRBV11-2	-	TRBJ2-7	CASSLADGPYEQYF
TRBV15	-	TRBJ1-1	CATSHRLENTEAFF
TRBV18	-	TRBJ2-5	CASSSRTSGRAGETQYF
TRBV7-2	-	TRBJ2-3	CASSISGPLGGTDTQYF
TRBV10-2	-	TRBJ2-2	CASSDIGELFF
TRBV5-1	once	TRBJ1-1	CASSFKAGREKTEAFF
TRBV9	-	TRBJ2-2	CASSADRNTGELFF
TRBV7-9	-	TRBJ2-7	CASSSGQGDYYEQYF